This record looks at one T cell receptor (beta chain) sequence and its context. The data belong to a study of blood T cell repertoires in COVID-19. In the study overall: Sites across the United States, Italy and Spain contributed samples from acute and convalescent COVID-19. T cells, B-cell-depleted T cells, or PBMCs provided the cDNA or gDNA that served as material.

The CDR3 extends over 12 amino acids. From germline, CDR1 is SGHAT and CDR2 FQNNGV. V was pared by 1 base and J by 4 bases, with 5 bases between. Authors' analysis steps: Estimated nucleated cell counts came from reference gene primer amplification. The method was immunoSEQ multiplex PCR; TCRdb's version includes in-frame clones alone and lacks a portion of them. V and J calls and clone size come straight from that table; D and trimming were deduced from the DNA. The sample includes 90,000 to 120,000 clones, approximately 91% of them seen just once. The V gene is TRBV11-2, the J gene TRBJ2-7; no firm D call. This receptor was obtained from a man in his sixties with acute or convalescent COVID-19. The sequenced sample was peripheral blood. This chain's CDR3 is CASSLVNYEQYF. CDR3 coding DNA: TGTGCCAGCAGCTTAGTTAATTACGAGCAGTACTTC.